This record concerns one T cell receptor (beta chain) sequence. The sample is drawn from a study of shared clonotypes between healthy human individuals. The table came from immunoSEQ multiplex PCR; TCRdb's copy has only in-frame clones and leaves some out. The repertoire holds some 530,000 clones, with about 84% as singletons. V was shortened by 0 bases and J by 4 bases, with 8 bases between the two germline ends. The germline CDR1 and CDR2 sequences are LNHNV and YYDKDF (reference sequence). The CDR3 is 14 amino acids. V usage is TRBV15 and J usage is TRBJ2-3, with D unresolved. This receptor was taken from a woman aged 35 to 49 in good health. Some clones in this sample may be carry-over from other donors' samples. Sequenced sample: PBMCs. The DNA of the CDR3 is TGTGCCACCAGCAGAGAAATGGTAGCAGATACGCAGTATTTT. The encoded protein is CATSREMVADTQYF.